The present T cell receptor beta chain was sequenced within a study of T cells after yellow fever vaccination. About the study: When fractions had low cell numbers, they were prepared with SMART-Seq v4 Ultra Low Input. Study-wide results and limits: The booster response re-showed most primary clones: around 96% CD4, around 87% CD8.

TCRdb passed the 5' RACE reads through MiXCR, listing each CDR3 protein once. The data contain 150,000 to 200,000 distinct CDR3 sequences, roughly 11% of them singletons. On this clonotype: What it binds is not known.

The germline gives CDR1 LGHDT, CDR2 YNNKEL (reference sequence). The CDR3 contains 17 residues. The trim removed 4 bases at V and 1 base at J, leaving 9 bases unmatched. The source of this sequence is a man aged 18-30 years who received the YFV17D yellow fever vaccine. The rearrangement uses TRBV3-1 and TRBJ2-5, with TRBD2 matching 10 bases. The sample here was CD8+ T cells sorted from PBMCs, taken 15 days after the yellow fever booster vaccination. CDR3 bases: TGTGCCAGCAGCCGCACTCTAGCGGGGGCGCTCCAAGAGACCCAGTACTTC. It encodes CASSRTLAGALQETQYF.